The 18 T cell receptor beta chains below were found in one sample sequenced in a study of long-term antiretroviral therapy in people with HIV. Runs used v3.0 of the immunoSEQ assay and were done at survey level. TCRdb's table, derived via immunoSEQ multiplex PCR, lists solely in-frame clones and lacks some. The table has under 15,000 clones, 83% seen once. Source: unsorted PBMCs, taken 3.4 years after starting antiretroviral therapy. The receptor source for this set is a man aged 40-50 years with HIV.

By share, this clone counts as medium-sized. The rearrangement uses TRBV7-2 and TRBJ2-1, with 12 bases fitting TRBD2. Losses at the gene ends were 4 bases for V and 6 bases for J; bases not matched to a gene: 10. The germline V gene encodes CDR1 SGHTA and CDR2 FQGNSA. This CDR3 is built from 17 residues. This chain's CDR3 is CASSSSPSSGRANEQFF. The DNA of the CDR3 is TGTGCCAGCAGCTCGAGCCCATCTAGCGGGAGGGCCAATGAGCAGTTCTTC.

The chain has TRBV4-2 and TRBJ2-1, with 11 positions matching TRBD2. The CDR3 runs to 19 residues. J gave up 8 bases and V 4 bases, and 19 bases lay outside the gene matches. Germline values: CDR1 LGHNA, CDR2 YNFKEQ. The CDR3 loop is CASSPLWASGRFRTDEQFF. The CDR3 DNA reads as TGTGCCAGCAGCCCACTTTGGGCTAGCGGGAGGTTTCGTACGGATGAGCAGTTCTTC.

The gene calls are TRBV27 and TRBJ2-3; D is ambiguous. Germline-derived CDR1 and CDR2 are MNHEY and SMNVEV (reference sequence). The CDR3 sequence is 14 residues long. V was pared by 7 bases and J by 0 bases, with 11 bases between. The CDR3 coding sequence is TGTGCCAGCACTACAGACCAAAGCACAGATACGCAGTATTTT. This translates into CASTTDQSTDTQYF.

This sequence joins TRBV4-2 and TRBJ2-6, with 8 nucleotides matching TRBD2. Trimming took 0 bases from V and 0 from J; bases not matched to a gene: 4. CDR3 length: 18 amino acids. CDR1 LGHNA and CDR2 YNFKEQ come from the germline V gene. The DNA for the CDR3 is TGTGCCAGCAGCCAAGAATGGGCGGGAGGCTCTGGGGCCAACGTCCTGACTTTC. Its translation: CASSQEWAGGSGANVLTF.

This clone has just one count. This chain links TRBV6-1 with TRBJ2-7; TRBD1 agrees at 9 bases. Per the germline V gene, CDR1 is MNHNS and CDR2 is SASEGT. Trimming at V came to 4 bases and at J to 5 bases, leaving 6 bases not matched to a gene. The CDR3 runs to 14 residues. CDR3 sequence (DNA): TGTGCCAGCAGTGCTACAGGGGGCCCGGACGAGCAGTACTTC. Protein: CASSATGGPDEQYF.

The V and J genes are TRBV5-1 and TRBJ2-5; D gene uncertain. The CDR3 is made up of 14 amino acids. V was clipped by 0 bases and J by 2 bases, with 8 bases between them. Germline CDR1 and CDR2: SGHRS and YFSETQ. The CDR3 protein is CASSLALEQETQYF. CDR3 in DNA: TGCGCCAGCAGCTTGGCGCTCGAGCAAGAGACCCAGTACTTC.

The chain has TRBV30 and TRBJ2-1; D gene unclear. CDR3 length: 11 amino acids. CDR1 GTSNPN and CDR2 SVGIG come from the germline V gene (reference sequence). Deletions cut 3 bases from V and 4 bases from J, with 4 bases between. CDR3 nucleotide sequence: TGTGCCTGGAGCCATTACAATGAGCAGTTCTTC. Translated, it gives CAWSHYNEQFF.

This chain links TRBV18 with TRBJ2-4; no definite D call. Per germline, CDR1 KGHSH and CDR2 LQKENI. There are 12 residues in the CDR3. Trimming shortened V by 5 bases and J by 3 bases, and 5 bases separated the two germline ends. CDR3 DNA: TGTGCCAGCTCAATAGACAAAAACATTCAGTACTTC. Translation: CASSIDKNIQYF.

The chain joins TRBV7-9 to TRBJ2-5, with 8 bases identical to TRBD2. The germline CDR1 and CDR2 sequences are SEHNR and FQNEAQ (reference sequence). The trim removed 0 bases at V and 0 bases at J, leaving 9 bases unmatched. CDR3 length: 18 amino acids. The chain's CDR3 is CASSLAGREGVYQETQYF. In DNA, the CDR3 is TGTGCCAGCAGCTTAGCTGGTCGGGAGGGGGTGTACCAAGAGACCCAGTACTTC.

In this sample, this clone turned up a few times. The V gene is TRBV29-1, the J gene TRBJ2-3; TRBD1 agrees at 8 bases. This CDR3 has 10 residues. With 6 bases clipped from V and 10 bases from J, the junction kept 3 bases outside the gene matches. Germline V gives CDR1 SQVTM, CDR2 ANQGSEA. CDR3 region: CSVPGQAQYF. For the CDR3, the DNA is TGCAGCGTCCCGGGACAGGCGCAGTATTTT.

The chain has TRBV5-4 and TRBJ2-3; D is possibly TRBD1 or TRBD2 (5 bases each). The CDR3 contains 14 residues. Germline values: CDR1 SGHNT, CDR2 YYREEE (reference sequence). Deletions cut 4 bases from V and 1 base from J, with 10 bases between. CDR3 protein: CASSRGAGTDTQYF. In nucleotides, the CDR3 is TGTGCCAGCAGCCGGGGCGCGGGCACAGATACGCAGTATTTT.

This sequence joins TRBV7-9 and TRBJ2-7; perhaps TRBD1 as D (6 bases). The CDR3 consists of 15 residues. V lost 5 bases and J lost 3, with 17 bases in between. Germline lookup yields CDR1 SEHNR and CDR2 FQNEAQ (reference sequence). DNA of the CDR3: TGTGCCAGCAGCCCTCGAGAGGGGGTGGTCTACGAGCAGTACTTC. This encodes CASSPREGVVYEQYF.

Remarks on this clone: One end of the junction is discordant with germline, which a read error may explain. The V gene is TRBV5-1, the J gene TRBJ1-3; D call uncertain. CDR1 and CDR2 (germline): SGHRS, YFSETQ. This CDR3 has 17 amino acids. CDR3 sequence reads: CASRLGLSGSSGNTIYF. The CDR3 DNA reads TGCGCCAGCAGGTTGGGTCTTAGCGGAAGCTCTGGAAACACCATATATTTT.

V and J are TRBV9 and TRBJ2-5, with D perhaps given as TRBD1 or TRBD2 (5 bases each). This CDR3 has 14 amino acids. The germline gives CDR1 SGDLS, CDR2 YYNGEE. Trimming removed 3 bases at V and 2 bases at J, with 11 bases between. The CDR3 reads CASSAWDGQETQYF. In DNA form, the CDR3 reads TGTGCCAGCAGCGCCTGGGACGGTCAAGAGACCCAGTACTTC.

This chain links TRBV28 with TRBJ2-7; either TRBD1 or TRBD2 may supply D (6 bases each). This CDR3 spans 13 amino acids. Germline V gives CDR1 MDHEN, CDR2 SYDVKM. V shed 8 bases and J shed 2 bases, with 13 bases lying between them. The CDR3: CASEGGTAYEQYF. CDR3 nucleotide sequence: TGTGCCAGCGAGGGGGGAACAGCCTACGAGCAGTACTTC.

The CDR3 DNA sequence: TGTGCCAGTAGATACTGGACTAGCAGCACCGGGGAGCTGTTTTTT. It translates to CASRYWTSSTGELFF. This rearrangement joins TRBV19 to TRBJ2-2; TRBD2 agrees at 8 bases. CDR3 length equals 15 residues. The germline gives CDR1 LNHDA, CDR2 SQIVND (reference sequence). J was trimmed by 4 bases and V by 6 bases; bases with no gene match: 7.

This clone was recorded a few times. The chain recombines TRBV27 with TRBJ2-5; TRBD2 might be the D (6 bases). Germline V lookup: CDR1 MNHEY, CDR2 SMNVEV (reference sequence). The CDR3 has 15 residues. V lost 1 base, J lost 2 bases, and 11 bases lay in between. CDR3 in amino acids: CASSLFTGTQETQYF. DNA of the CDR3: TGTGCCAGCAGTTTATTTACCGGGACTCAAGAGACCCAGTACTTC.

CDR3 region: CASSLKTGLNTEAFF. The CDR3 DNA follows: TGTGCCAGCTCTCTAAAGACAGGTCTGAACACTGAAGCTTTCTTT. This sequence joins TRBV18 and TRBJ1-1; perhaps TRBD1 as D (6 bases). The CDR3 covers 15 residues. Between the trimmed V and J ends, which lost 6 bases and 0 bases, there was a span of 14 bases. Germline V lookup: CDR1 KGHSH, CDR2 LQKENI. Full variable domain (remainder filled in from reference TRBV18 and TRBJ1-1): NAGVMQNPRHLVRRRGQEARLRCSPMKGHSHVYWYRQLPEEGLKFMVYLQKENIIDESGMPKERFSAEFPKEGPSILRIQQVVRGDSAAYFCASSLKTGLNTEAFFGQGTRLTVV.